Below, 16 T cell receptor beta chains from the same sample are listed, as sequenced in a study of blood T cell repertoires in COVID-19 (TCRdb year 2020). Libraries were built with the immunoSEQ multiplex PCR assay. TCRdb took over this immuneACCESS table, retaining in-frame rearrangements with V and J assigned. Such tables are incomplete; in checked studies, under half of the missing clones stem from an unresolved V gene, and the remainder is unexplained. For this sample there are about 190,000 clones; about four fifths appear just once. The ten largest clones take up roughly 6.4% of the sample. The sample comprised peripheral blood. These receptors came from a man between 60 and 75 years old with acute or convalescent COVID-19.

As DNA, the CDR3 is TGTGCCAGTAGTATATTAGGGGCGAACAATCAGCCCCAGCATTTT. Protein: CASSILGANNQPQHF. The rearrangement uses TRBV19 and TRBJ1-5; perhaps TRBD1 as D (5 bases). With 2 bases removed from V and 3 bases from J, the gap between germline ends came to 11 bases. Per germline, CDR1 LNHDA and CDR2 SQIVND (reference sequence). The CDR3 contains 15 residues.

The chain combines TRBV3-1 (or the pseudogene TRBV3-2) with TRBJ2-5; a possible D gene is TRBD2 (6 bases). CDR1 is LGHDT, CDR2 YNNKEL, per germline (reference sequence). V was clipped by 1 base and J by 2 bases, with 17 bases between them. CDR3 size: 17 residues. CDR3 DNA: TGTGCCAGCAGCCAAGTCTGGGGGGTACAACCTCAAGAGACCCAGTACTTC. Amino acid sequence: CASSQVWGVQPQETQYF.

V and J are TRBV15 and TRBJ2-3, with 11 positions matching TRBD2. This CDR3 region has 15 residues. V shed 1 base, J shed 8 bases, and the junction held 5 bases outside the gene matches. Germline CDR1 and CDR2: LNHNV and YYDKDF (reference sequence). The CDR3: CATSRVSGRAGTQYF. CDR3 DNA sequence: TGTGCCACCAGCAGAGTTAGCGGGAGGGCCGGTACGCAGTATTTT.

The chain combines TRBV5-1 with TRBJ1-2; D gene ambiguous. Germline V gene sequence: CDR1 SGHRS, CDR2 YFSETQ. The V end lost 0 bases, the J end lost 2 bases, and 11 bases lay between the germline ends. This CDR3 has 15 residues. CDR3 sequence (DNA): TGCGCCAGCAGCTTGGACAGCCAGTTGAACTATGGCTACACCTTC. Encoded protein: CASSLDSQLNYGYTF.

This chain links TRBV19 with TRBJ1-2; TRBD1 aligns across 9 bases. Germline loops: CDR1 LNHDA, CDR2 SQIVND (reference sequence). J gave up 7 bases and V 6 bases, and 9 bases lay outside the gene matches. This CDR3 is 14 amino acids long. The CDR3 loop reads CASSSDRGGGGYTF. The DNA of the CDR3 is TGTGCCAGTAGCTCGGACAGGGGAGGTGGTGGCTACACCTTC. Using reference TRBV19 and TRBJ1-2 for the parts outside the CDR3, the full variable domain is DGGITQSPKYLFRKEGQNVTLSCEQNLNHDAMYWYRQDPGQGLRLIYYSQIVNDFQKGDIAEGYSVSREKKESFPLTVTSAQKNPTAFYLCASSSDRGGGGYTFGSGTRLTVV.

The CDR3 sequence is CASSLSYGTYEQYF. The CDR3 DNA follows: TGTGCCAGCAGCCTCAGTTACGGGACCTACGAGCAGTACTTC. J is TRBJ2-7 and V is TRBV3-1 (or the pseudogene TRBV3-2); TRBD2 is a possible D gene (5 bases). The CDR3 length is 14 residues. Germline values: CDR1 LGHDT, CDR2 YNNKEL (reference sequence). The ends were cut back, 4 bases at V and 2 bases at J, with 12 bases in the middle.

Many counts were recorded for this clone. V is TRBV6-4 and J is TRBJ2-3, with 10 bases fitting TRBD2. The V gene's germline CDR1 is MRHNA and CDR2 SNTAGT. CDR3 length: 15 residues. The junction had 3 bases not matched to a gene; V was cut back by 5 bases and J by 1 base. CDR3 in amino acids: CASSLAGEGTDTQYF. The CDR3 bases are TGTGCCAGCAGTCTAGCGGGAGAGGGCACAGATACGCAGTATTTT.

V usage is TRBV2 and J usage is TRBJ2-5, with TRBD1 matching over 9 bases. The CDR3 length is 14 residues. The V gene end was trimmed by 7 bases and the J gene end by 1 base; junction bases not matched to a gene: 4. The V gene's germline CDR1 is SNHLY and CDR2 FYNNEI. This CDR3 is CASNRQGVQETQYF. The CDR3, as DNA: TGTGCCAGCAACCGACAGGGGGTCCAAGAGACCCAGTACTTC.

V is TRBV18 and J is TRBJ2-3; 8 nucleotides agree with TRBD1. This CDR3 region has 17 residues. Trimming cost V 3 bases and J 1 base; bases outside gene matches: 9. CDR1 and CDR2 from the germline V gene are KGHSH and LQKENI. The CDR3 coding sequence is TGTGCCAGCTCACCCAAGGCCAGGGGGCGAGGCACAGATACGCAGTATTTT. Protein sequence: CASSPKARGRGTDTQYF.

The V and J genes are TRBV10-3 and TRBJ1-3; TRBD1 matches 9 bases. CDR3 size: 16 residues. Germline V lookup: CDR1 ENHRY, CDR2 SYGVKD. With V trimmed by 6 bases and J by 9 bases, 15 bases remained unmatched. The CDR3 loop is CAISGAYTDRGFTIYF. In DNA, the CDR3 is TGTGCCATCAGCGGGGCTTACACTGACAGGGGGTTCACCATATATTTT.

This clone was recorded many times. V is TRBV7-9 and J is TRBJ2-1, with a possible D match to TRBD2 (5 bases). Germline V gene lookup returns CDR1 SEHNR and CDR2 FQNEAQ (reference sequence). The CDR3 is 16 amino acids. The germline V and J ends were trimmed by 3 bases and 0 bases, with 12 bases remaining between them. The CDR3 spells CASSFGLQSSYNEQFF. The CDR3 nucleotides read TGTGCCAGCAGCTTCGGACTGCAAAGCTCCTACAATGAGCAGTTCTTC.

The genes are TRBV3-1 (or the pseudogene TRBV3-2) and TRBJ2-5; maybe TRBD1 (6 bases). The germline V and J ends were trimmed by 4 bases and 1 base, with 13 bases remaining between them. This CDR3 has 15 residues. Germline CDR1 LGHDT, CDR2 YNNKEL (reference sequence). DNA of the CDR3: TGTGCCAGCAGCCCCCGGGACACACGCCAAGAGACCCAGTACTTC. As protein: CASSPRDTRQETQYF.

The chain is built from TRBV14 and TRBJ2-7, with 10 bases aligning to TRBD1. Trimming took 6 bases from V and 5 from J; bases not matched to a gene: 7. This CDR3 has 14 residues. Germline V gene lookup returns CDR1 SGHDN and CDR2 FVKESK. The CDR3 DNA is TGTGCCAGCAGACCCGGGACAGGGGAGGACGAGCAGTACTTC. Translated: CASRPGTGEDEQYF.

The chain uses TRBV7-9 and TRBJ1-2; no clear D gene. The CDR3 covers 14 residues. Trimming took 5 bases from V and 3 from J, leaving 13 bases between them. CDR1 is SEHNR, CDR2 FQNEAQ, per germline (reference sequence). CDR3 DNA: TGTGCCAGCAGCCCAGCGCGTTTCGACTATGGCTACACCTTC. Translation: CASSPARFDYGYTF.

The chain combines TRBV6-5 with TRBJ2-1; 7 bases align to TRBD2. Germline-derived CDR1 and CDR2 are MNHEY and SVGAGI. There are 15 residues in the CDR3. V was clipped by 5 bases and J by 0 bases; unmatched bases: 4. The CDR3, as DNA: TGTGCCAGCAGTCCTACTAGCGCCTCCTACAATGAGCAGTTCTTC. Translating gives CASSPTSASYNEQFF.

V is TRBV24-1 and J is TRBJ2-3, with 9 nucleotides matching TRBD1. This CDR3 contains 16 residues. In germline, CDR1 is KGHDR, CDR2 SFDVKD. The trim removed 4 bases at V and 2 bases at J, leaving 6 bases unmatched. CDR3 in amino acids: CATSERRDRATDTQYF. DNA for the CDR3: TGTGCCACCAGTGAACGCCGGGACAGGGCCACAGATACGCAGTATTTT.